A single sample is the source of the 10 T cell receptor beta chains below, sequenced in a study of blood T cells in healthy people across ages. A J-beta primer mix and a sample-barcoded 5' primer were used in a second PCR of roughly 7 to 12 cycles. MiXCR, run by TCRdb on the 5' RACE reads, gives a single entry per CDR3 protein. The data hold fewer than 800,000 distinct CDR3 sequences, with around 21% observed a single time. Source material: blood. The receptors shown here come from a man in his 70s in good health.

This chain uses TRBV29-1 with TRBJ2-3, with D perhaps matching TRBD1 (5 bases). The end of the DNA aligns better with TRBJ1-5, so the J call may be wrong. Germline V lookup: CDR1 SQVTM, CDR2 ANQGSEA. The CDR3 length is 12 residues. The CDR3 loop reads CSVGDLADTQHF. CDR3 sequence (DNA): TGCAGCGTTGGGGACCTGGCGGATACGCAGCATTTT.

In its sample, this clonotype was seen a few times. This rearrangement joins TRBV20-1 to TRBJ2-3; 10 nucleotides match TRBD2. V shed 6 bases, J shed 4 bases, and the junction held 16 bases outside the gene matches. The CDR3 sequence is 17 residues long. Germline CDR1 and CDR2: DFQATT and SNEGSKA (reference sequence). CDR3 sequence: CSANPPGLATSPDTQYF. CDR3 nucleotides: TGCAGTGCCAATCCCCCGGGACTAGCGACGAGTCCAGATACGCAGTATTTT.

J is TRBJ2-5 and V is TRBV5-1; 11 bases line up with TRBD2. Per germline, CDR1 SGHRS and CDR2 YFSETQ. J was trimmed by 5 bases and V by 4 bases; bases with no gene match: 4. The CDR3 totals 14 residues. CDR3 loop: CASSIGTSGETQYF. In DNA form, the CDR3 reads TGCGCCAGCAGCATCGGGACTAGCGGCGAGACCCAGTACTTC.

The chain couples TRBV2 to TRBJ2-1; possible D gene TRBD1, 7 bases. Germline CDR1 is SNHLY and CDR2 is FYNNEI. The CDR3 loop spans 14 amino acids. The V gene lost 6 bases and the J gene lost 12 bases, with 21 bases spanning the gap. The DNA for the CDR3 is TGTGCCAGCAGGAGAGTCAGGGGGGAGTTGTGGCAGTTCTTC. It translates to CASRRVRGELWQFF. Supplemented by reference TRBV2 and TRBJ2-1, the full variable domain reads EPEVTQTPSHQVTQMGQEVILRCVPISNHLYFYWYRQILGQKVEFLVSFYNNEISEKSEIFDDQFSVERPDGSNFTLKIRSTKLEDSAMYFCASRRVRGELWQFFGPGTRLTVL.

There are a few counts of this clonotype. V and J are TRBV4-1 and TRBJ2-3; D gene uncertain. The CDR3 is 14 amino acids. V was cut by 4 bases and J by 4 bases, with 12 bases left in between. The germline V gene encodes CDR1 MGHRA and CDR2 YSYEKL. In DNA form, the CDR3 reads TGCGCCAGCAGCCCTGGACCGGGTCCAGATACGCAGTATTTT. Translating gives CASSPGPGPDTQYF.

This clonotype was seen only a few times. The DNA of the CDR3 is TGTGCCAGCAGTGATTCTAGCGTCATCACCGGGGAGCTGTTTTTT. This codes for CASSDSSVITGELFF. The genes are TRBV25-1 and TRBJ2-2, with a possible D match to TRBD2 (6 bases). The CDR3 runs 15 residues. Germline values: CDR1 MGHDK, CDR2 SYGVNS. V was clipped by 3 bases and J by 4 bases, with 12 bases between them.

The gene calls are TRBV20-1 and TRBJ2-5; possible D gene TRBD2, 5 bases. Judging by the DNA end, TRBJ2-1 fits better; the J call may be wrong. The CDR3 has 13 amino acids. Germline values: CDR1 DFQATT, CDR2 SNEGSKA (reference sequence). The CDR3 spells CSARRRSGNEQFF. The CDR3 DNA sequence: TGCAGTGCTAGACGGAGGTCCGGCAATGAGCAGTTCTTC.

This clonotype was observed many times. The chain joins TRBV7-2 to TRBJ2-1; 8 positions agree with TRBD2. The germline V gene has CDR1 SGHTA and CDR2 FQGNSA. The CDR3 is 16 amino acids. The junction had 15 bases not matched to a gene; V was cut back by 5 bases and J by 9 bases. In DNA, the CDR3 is TGTGCCAGCAGCCCCCAGTTAGGGAGCGGGGGCGGTGAGCAGTTCTTC. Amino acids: CASSPQLGSGGGEQFF.

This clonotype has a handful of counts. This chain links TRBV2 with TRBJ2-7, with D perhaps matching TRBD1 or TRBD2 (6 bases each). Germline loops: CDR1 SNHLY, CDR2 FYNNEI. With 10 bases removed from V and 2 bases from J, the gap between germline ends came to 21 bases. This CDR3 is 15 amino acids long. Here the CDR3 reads CANSARGRVPYEQYF. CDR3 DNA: TGTGCCAACTCAGCCCGGGGGCGGGTACCCTACGAGCAGTACTTC.

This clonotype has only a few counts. The CDR3 coding sequence is TGTGCCAGCTCACCAGGACAGACAGGGGGCATGGAGACCCAGTACTTC. It encodes CASSPGQTGGMETQYF. The gene calls are TRBV18 and TRBJ2-5, with 10 bases matching TRBD1. The V segment lost 2 bases and the J segment 5 bases; nucleotides outside the gene matches: 8. CDR1 is KGHSH and CDR2 is LQKENI in the germline V gene. CDR3 length equals 16 residues.